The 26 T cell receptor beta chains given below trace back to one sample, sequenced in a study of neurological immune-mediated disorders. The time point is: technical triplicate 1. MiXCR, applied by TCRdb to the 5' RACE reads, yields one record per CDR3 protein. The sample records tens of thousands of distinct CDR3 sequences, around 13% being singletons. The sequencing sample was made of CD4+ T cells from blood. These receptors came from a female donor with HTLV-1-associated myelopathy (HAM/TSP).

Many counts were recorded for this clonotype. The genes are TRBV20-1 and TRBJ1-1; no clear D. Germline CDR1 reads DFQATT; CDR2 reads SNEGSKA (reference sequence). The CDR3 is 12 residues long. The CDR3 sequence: CSVGSPNTEAFF. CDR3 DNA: TGCAGCGTAGGGTCACCAAACACTGAAGCTTTCTTT.

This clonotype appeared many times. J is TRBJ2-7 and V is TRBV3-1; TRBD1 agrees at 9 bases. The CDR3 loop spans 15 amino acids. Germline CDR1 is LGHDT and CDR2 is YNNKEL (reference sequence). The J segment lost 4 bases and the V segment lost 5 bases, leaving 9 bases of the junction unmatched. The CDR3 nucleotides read TGTGCCAGCAGCTCGGAGACAGGGGGTTCGTACGAGCAGTACTTC. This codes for CASSSETGGSYEQYF.

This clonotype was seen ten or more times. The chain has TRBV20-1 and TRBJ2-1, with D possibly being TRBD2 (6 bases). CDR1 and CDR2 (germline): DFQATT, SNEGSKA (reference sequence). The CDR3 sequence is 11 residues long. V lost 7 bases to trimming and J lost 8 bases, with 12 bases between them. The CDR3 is CSGGGTDEQFF. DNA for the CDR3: TGCAGTGGAGGCGGGACGGATGAGCAGTTCTTC.

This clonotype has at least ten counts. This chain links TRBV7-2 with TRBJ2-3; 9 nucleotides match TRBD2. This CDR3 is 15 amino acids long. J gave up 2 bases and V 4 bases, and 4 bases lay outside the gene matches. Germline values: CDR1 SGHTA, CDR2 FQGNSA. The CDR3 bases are TGTGCCAGCAGCTGGACTAGCGCCTACACAGATACGCAGTATTTT. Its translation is CASSWTSAYTDTQYF.

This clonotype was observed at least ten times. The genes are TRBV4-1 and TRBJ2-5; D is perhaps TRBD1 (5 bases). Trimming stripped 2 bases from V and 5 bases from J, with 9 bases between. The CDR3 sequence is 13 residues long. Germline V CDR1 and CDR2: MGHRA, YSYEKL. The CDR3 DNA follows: TGCGCCAGCAGCCAATGGACACGGGAGACCCAGTACTTC. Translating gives CASSQWTRETQYF.

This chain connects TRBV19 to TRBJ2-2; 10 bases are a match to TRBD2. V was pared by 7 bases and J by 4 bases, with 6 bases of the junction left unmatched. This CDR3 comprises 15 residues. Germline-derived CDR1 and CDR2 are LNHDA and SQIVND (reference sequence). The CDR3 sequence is CASNPSGGITGELFF. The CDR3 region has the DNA TGTGCCAGTAATCCTAGCGGGGGAATCACCGGGGAGCTGTTTTTT.

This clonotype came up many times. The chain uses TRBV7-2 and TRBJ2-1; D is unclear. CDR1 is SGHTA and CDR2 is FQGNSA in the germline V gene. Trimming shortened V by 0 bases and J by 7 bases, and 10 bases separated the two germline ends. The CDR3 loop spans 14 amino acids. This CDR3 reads CASSLALIGNEQFF. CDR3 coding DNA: TGTGCCAGCAGCTTAGCACTAATCGGTAATGAGCAGTTCTTC.

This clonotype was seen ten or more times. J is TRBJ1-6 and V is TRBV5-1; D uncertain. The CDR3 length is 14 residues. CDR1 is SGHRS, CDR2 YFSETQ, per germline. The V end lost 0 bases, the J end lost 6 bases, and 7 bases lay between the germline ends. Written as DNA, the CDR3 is TGCGCCAGCAGCTTGGAGTCTGGTAATTCACCCCTCCACTTT. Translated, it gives CASSLESGNSPLHF.

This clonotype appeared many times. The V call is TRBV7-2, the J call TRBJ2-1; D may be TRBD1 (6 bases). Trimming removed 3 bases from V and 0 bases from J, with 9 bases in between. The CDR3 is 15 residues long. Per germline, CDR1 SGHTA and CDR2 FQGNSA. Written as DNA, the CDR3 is TGTGCCAGCAGCTTCCAGGGGTCCTCCTACAATGAGCAGTTCTTC. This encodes CASSFQGSSYNEQFF.

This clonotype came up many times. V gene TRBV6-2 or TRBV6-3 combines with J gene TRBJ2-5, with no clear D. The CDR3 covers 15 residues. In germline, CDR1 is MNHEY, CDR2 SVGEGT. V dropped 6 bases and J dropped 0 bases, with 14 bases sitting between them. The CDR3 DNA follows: TGTGCCAGCAGCGACCTAATACAGTACCAAGAGACCCAGTACTTC. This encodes CASSDLIQYQETQYF.

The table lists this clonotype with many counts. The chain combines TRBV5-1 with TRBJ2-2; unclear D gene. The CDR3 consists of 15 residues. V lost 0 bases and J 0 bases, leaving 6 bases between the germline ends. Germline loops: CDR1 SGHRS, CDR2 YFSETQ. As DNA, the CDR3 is TGCGCCAGCAGCTTGGGGCACGCGAACACCGGGGAGCTGTTTTTT. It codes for CASSLGHANTGELFF.

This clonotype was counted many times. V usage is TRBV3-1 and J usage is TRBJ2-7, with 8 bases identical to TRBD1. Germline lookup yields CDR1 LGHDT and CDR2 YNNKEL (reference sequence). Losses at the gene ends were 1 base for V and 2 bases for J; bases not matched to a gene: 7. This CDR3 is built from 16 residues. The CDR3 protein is CASSQGVTGAPYEQYF. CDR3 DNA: TGTGCCAGCAGCCAAGGAGTGACAGGGGCGCCCTACGAGCAGTACTTC.

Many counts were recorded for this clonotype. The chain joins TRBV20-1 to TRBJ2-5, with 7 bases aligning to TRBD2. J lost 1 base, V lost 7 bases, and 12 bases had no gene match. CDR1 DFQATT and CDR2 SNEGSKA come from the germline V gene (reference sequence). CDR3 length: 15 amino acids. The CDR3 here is CSVSKAGDVQETQYF. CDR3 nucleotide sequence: TGCAGTGTAAGCAAGGCGGGAGACGTCCAAGAGACCCAGTACTTC.

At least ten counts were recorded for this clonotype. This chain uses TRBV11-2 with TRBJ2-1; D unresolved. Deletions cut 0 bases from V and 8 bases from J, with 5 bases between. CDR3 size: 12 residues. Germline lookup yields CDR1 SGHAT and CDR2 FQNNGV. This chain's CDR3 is CASSLDIDEQFF. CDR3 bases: TGTGCCAGCAGCTTAGATATAGATGAGCAGTTCTTC.

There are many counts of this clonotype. This CDR3 reads CAISELAGGLNEQFF. The CDR3 nucleotides read TGTGCCATCAGTGAGTTAGCGGGAGGACTAAATGAGCAGTTCTTC. V is TRBV10-3 and J is TRBJ2-1; TRBD2 agrees at 10 bases. The V and J ends lost 1 base and 7 bases, in that order; junction bases with no gene match: 4. CDR3 length: 15 amino acids. Per the germline V gene, CDR1 is ENHRY and CDR2 is SYGVKD.

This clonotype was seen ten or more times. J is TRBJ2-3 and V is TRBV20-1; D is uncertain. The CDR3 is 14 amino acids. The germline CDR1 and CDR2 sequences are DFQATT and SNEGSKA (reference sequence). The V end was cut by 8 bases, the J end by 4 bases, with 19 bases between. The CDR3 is CSPHSPSASDTQYF. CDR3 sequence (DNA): TGCAGTCCCCATAGTCCCAGTGCATCAGATACGCAGTATTTT.

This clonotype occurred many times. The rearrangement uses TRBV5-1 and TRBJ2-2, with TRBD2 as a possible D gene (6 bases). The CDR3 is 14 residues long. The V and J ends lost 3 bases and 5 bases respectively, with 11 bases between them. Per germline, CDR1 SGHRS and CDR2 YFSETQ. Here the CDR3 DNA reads TGCGCCAGCAGCTATTTAGCGGAAACCGGGGAGCTGTTTTTT. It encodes CASSYLAETGELFF. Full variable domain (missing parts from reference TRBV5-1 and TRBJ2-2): KAGVTQTPRYLIKTRGQQVTLSCSPISGHRSVSWYQQTPGQGLQFLFEYFSETQRNKGNFPGRFSGRQFSNSRSEMNVSTLELGDSALYLCASSYLAETGELFFGEGSRLTVL.

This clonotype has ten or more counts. DNA for the CDR3: TGTGCCAGCTCACGTGGCGATCCCAGTAGCACCGGGGAGCTGTTTTTT. It codes for CASSRGDPSSTGELFF. The chain employs TRBV18 and TRBJ2-2, with no clear D. The CDR3 sequence is 16 residues long. CDR1 is KGHSH and CDR2 is LQKENI in the germline V gene. V was pared by 4 bases and J by 4 bases, with 16 bases between.

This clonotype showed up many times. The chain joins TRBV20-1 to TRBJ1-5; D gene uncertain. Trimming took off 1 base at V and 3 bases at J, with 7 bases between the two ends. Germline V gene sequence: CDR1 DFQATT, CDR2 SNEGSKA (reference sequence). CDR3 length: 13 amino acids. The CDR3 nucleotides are TGCAGTGCTAGAGGGCAGCTCAATCAGCCCCAGCATTTT. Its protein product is CSARGQLNQPQHF.

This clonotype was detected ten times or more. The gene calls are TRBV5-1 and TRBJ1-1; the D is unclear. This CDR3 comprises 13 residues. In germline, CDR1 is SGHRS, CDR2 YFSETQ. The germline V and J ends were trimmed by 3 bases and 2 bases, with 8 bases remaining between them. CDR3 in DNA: TGCGCCAGCAGCTACTCCTTTAACACTGAAGCTTTCTTT. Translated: CASSYSFNTEAFF.

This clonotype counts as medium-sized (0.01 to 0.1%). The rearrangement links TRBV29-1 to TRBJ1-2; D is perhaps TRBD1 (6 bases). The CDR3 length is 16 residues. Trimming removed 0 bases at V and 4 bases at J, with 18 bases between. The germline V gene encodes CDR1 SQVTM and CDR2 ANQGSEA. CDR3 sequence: CSVEEKTGHGGYGYTF. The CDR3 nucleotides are TGCAGCGTTGAAGAAAAGACAGGTCACGGCGGCTATGGCTACACCTTC.

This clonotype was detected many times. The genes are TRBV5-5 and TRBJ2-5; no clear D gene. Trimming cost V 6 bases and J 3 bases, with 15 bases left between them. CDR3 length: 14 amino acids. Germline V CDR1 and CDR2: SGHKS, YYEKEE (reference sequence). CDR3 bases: TGTGCCAGCAACCGTCCGGGCGGCAAAGAGACCCAGTACTTC. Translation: CASNRPGGKETQYF. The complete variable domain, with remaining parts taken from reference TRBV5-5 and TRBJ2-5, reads DAGVTQSPTHLIKTRGQQVTLRCSPISGHKSVSWYQQVLGQGPQFIFQYYEKEERGRGNFPDRFSARQFPNYSSELNVNALLLGDSALYLCASNRPGGKETQYFGPGTRLLVL.

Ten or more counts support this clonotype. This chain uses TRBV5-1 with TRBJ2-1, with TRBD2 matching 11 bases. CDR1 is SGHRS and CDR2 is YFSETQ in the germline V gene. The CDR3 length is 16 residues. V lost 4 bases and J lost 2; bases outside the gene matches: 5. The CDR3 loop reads CASSQTSGNTYNEQFF. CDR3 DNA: TGCGCCAGCAGCCAGACTAGCGGGAACACCTACAATGAGCAGTTCTTC.

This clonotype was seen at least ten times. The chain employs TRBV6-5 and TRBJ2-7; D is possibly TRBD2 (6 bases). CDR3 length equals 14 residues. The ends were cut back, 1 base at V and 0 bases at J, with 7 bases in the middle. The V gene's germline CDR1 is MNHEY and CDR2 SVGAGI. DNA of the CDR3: TGTGCCAGCAGTTACTTAGCGGACTCCTACGAGCAGTACTTC. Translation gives CASSYLADSYEQYF.

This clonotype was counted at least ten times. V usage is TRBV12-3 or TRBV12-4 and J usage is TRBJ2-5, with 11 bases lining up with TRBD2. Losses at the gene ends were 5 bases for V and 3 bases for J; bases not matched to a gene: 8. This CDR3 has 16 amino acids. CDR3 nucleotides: TGTGCCAGCAGTCCGGGGACTAGCGGCATAAAAGAGACCCAGTACTTC. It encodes CASSPGTSGIKETQYF.

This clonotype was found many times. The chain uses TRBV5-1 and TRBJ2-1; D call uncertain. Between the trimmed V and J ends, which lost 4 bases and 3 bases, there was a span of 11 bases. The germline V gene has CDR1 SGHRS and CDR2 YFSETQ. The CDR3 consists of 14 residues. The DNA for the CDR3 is TGCGCCAGCAGCCTATCCCCAGACTACAATGAGCAGTTCTTC. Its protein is CASSLSPDYNEQFF. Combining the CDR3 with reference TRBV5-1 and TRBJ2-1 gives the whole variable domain KAGVTQTPRYLIKTRGQQVTLSCSPISGHRSVSWYQQTPGQGLQFLFEYFSETQRNKGNFPGRFSGRQFSNSRSEMNVSTLELGDSALYLCASSLSPDYNEQFFGPGTRLTVL.